The 6 T cell receptor beta chains in this list originate from one sample, sequenced in a study of T cell changes during pregnancy in multiple sclerosis. The protocol was immunoSEQ multiplex PCR, while the TCRdb copy is restricted to in-frame clones and leaves out a portion. The sample has 40,000 to 45,000 clones, roughly 85% seen once. The specimen comprised CD4+ T cells from peripheral blood mononuclear cells, sampled after pregnancy. These receptor sequences come from a female donor with multiple sclerosis, enrolled in a pregnancy study.

This clone occurred once. The J gene is TRBJ1-1, the V gene TRBV5-6; D is undetermined. The V gene lost 6 bases and the J gene lost 1 base, with 10 bases spanning the gap. The CDR3 runs to 13 residues. The V gene's germline CDR1 is SGHDT and CDR2 YYEEEE. As DNA, the CDR3 is TGTGCCAGCATCCTGCGGGGGAACACTGAAGCTTTCTTT. Translation gives CASILRGNTEAFF.

The chain couples TRBV9 to TRBJ2-3; D might be TRBD1 (6 bases). Germline CDR1 and CDR2: SGDLS and YYNGEE. This CDR3 contains 14 residues. Trimming pared 2 bases from V and 5 bases from J, leaving 12 bases between. In nucleotides, the CDR3 is TGTGCCAGCAGCGTCACAGGGTTCCAAGATACGCAGTATTTT. Its protein is CASSVTGFQDTQYF.

J is TRBJ2-2 and V is TRBV9; 7 nucleotides line up with TRBD1. The germline V gene encodes CDR1 SGDLS and CDR2 YYNGEE. The junction had 9 bases not matched to a gene; V was cut back by 5 bases and J by 8 bases. The CDR3 runs 14 residues. The CDR3: CASRRTGDMGELFF. CDR3 DNA sequence: TGTGCCAGCAGAAGAACAGGGGATATGGGGGAGCTGTTTTTT.

J is TRBJ2-1 and V is TRBV7-3; weak D call: TRBD2 (6 bases). V dropped 5 bases and J dropped 4 bases, with 15 bases sitting between them. The CDR3 is 15 residues long. The germline CDR1 and CDR2 sequences are SGHTA and FQGTGA. CDR3 amino acids: CASSPMGGAYNEQFF. CDR3 nucleotides: TGTGCCAGCAGCCCCATGGGGGGAGCTTACAATGAGCAGTTCTTC.

This chain uses TRBV9 with TRBJ1-3; D remains ambiguous. The germline V gene encodes CDR1 SGDLS and CDR2 YYNGEE. The CDR3 has 14 residues. Trimming left V 4 bases short and J 0 bases short, with 8 bases between. CDR3 loop: CASSKHNSGNTIYF. The CDR3 DNA reads TGTGCCAGCAGCAAACACAACTCTGGAAACACCATATATTTT. Full variable domain (remainder filled in from reference TRBV9 and TRBJ1-3): DSGVTQTPKHLITATGQRVTLRCSPRSGDLSVYWYQQSLDQGLQFLIQYYNGEERAKGNILERFSAQQFPDLHSELNLSSLELGDSALYFCASSKHNSGNTIYFGEGSWLTVV.

This chain joins TRBV18 and TRBJ2-2; 7 nucleotides match TRBD2. Germline V gene sequence: CDR1 KGHSH, CDR2 LQKENI. With V trimmed by 4 bases and J by 7 bases, 9 bases remained unmatched. This CDR3 comprises 15 residues. CDR3 sequence (DNA): TGTGCCAGCTCACTGAGGACTAGTCCGAGCGGGGAGCTGTTTTTT. Its protein is CASSLRTSPSGELFF. The whole variable domain, filled in from reference TRBV18 and TRBJ2-2, reads NAGVMQNPRHLVRRRGQEARLRCSPMKGHSHVYWYRQLPEEGLKFMVYLQKENIIDESGMPKERFSAEFPKEGPSILRIQQVVRGDSAAYFCASSLRTSPSGELFFGEGSRLTVL.